The 2 T cell receptor beta chains presented below share a single source sample, sequenced in a study of blood T cell repertoires in COVID-19 (dated by TCRdb to about 2020). Libraries were prepared through the immunoSEQ multiplex PCR assay. The source is immuneACCESS, and TCRdb retained only in-frame sequences with V and J called. Part of the clones is not carried over; for the studies checked, unresolved V genes explain less than half of this, and the remainder is unexplained. The sample includes roughly 150,000 clones, with 84% observed a single time. The ten largest clones add up to 3.9% of the sample. The sample comprised PBMCs or T cells enriched from blood (not recorded which). These TCRs come from a man between 50 and 59 years old in a cohort exposed to, infected with or recovered from COVID-19 (not recorded which).

This rearrangement joins TRBV10-2 to TRBJ2-3; 7 bases are shared with TRBD1. Unmatched junction bases numbered 10, after V lost 10 bases and J lost 0 bases. Germline CDR1 and CDR2: WSHSY and SAAADI. There are 15 residues in the CDR3. CDR3 in amino acids: CATLYRGLSTDTQYF. The CDR3 region has the DNA TGCGCCACCCTTTACAGGGGCCTAAGCACAGATACGCAGTATTTT.

V usage is TRBV6-4 and J usage is TRBJ1-1; TRBD1 matches at 8 bases. Germline V gives CDR1 MRHNA, CDR2 SNTAGT. This CDR3 has 14 residues. Losses at the gene ends were 6 bases for V and 2 bases for J; bases not matched to a gene: 5. This chain's CDR3 is CASRETGDNTEAFF. The CDR3 DNA reads as TGTGCCAGCAGGGAGACAGGGGACAACACTGAAGCTTTCTTT.